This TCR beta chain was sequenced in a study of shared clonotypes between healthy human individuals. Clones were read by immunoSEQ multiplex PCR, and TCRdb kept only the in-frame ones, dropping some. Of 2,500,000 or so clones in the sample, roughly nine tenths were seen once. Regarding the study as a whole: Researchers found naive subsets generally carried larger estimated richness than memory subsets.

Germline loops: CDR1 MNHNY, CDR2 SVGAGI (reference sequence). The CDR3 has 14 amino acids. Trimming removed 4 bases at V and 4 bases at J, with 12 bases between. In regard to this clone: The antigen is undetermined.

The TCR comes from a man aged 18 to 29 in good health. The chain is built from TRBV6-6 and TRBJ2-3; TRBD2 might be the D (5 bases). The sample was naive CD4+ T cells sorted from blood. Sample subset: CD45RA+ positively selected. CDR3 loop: CASSSPGDSDTQYF. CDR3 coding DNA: TGTGCCAGCAGTTCTCCCGGGGATTCAGATACGCAGTATTTT.